These T cell receptor beta chains were read from a single sample in a study of glioma-infiltrating T cells. MiXCR, applied by TCRdb to the multiplex PCR reads, yields one record per CDR3 protein. Of fewer than 200,000 distinct CDR3 sequences detected, around 40% appear once; the ten largest clones hold about 5.2%. The material sequenced was glioma tissue, nonneoplastic brain tissue, or PBMCs (not recorded which). These receptors originate from a human donor with low-grade glioma or glioblastoma, undergoing nonglioma brain surgery, or in good health (not recorded which). Both conserved end residues are part of each CDR3. Fields, in order: clone size, V gene, CDR3 protein. Part of the rows lack a size; the others show once, few, many or a class for expanded clones.

clone size: .; V gene: TRBV11-1; CDR3 protein: CASSLDRASGSYEQYF
clone size: many; V gene: TRBV7-2; CDR3 protein: CASSRDRNTEAFF
clone size: .; V gene: TRBV7-8; CDR3 protein: CASSTNRAGVEQYF
clone size: many; V gene: TRBV7-2; CDR3 protein: CASSLGGRTDTQYF
clone size: .; V gene: TRBV5-1; CDR3 protein: CASSLDDEQYF
clone size: many; V gene: TRBV2; CDR3 protein: CARRDYPSNEQFF
clone size: .; V gene: TRBV30; CDR3 protein: CAWSVAGGRQPQHF
clone size: .; V gene: TRBV5-1; CDR3 protein: CASSRFDRDYEQYF
clone size: once; V gene: TRBV7-2; CDR3 protein: CVSSLTTYEQYF
clone size: once; V gene: TRBV28; CDR3 protein: CASTLASDRHSGNTIYF
clone size: many; V gene: TRBV5-4; CDR3 protein: CASSPGQGSNQPQHF
clone size: .; V gene: TRBV9; CDR3 protein: CASSRAGGDYGYTF
clone size: .; V gene: TRBV7-9; CDR3 protein: CASSNPPGGIRYEQYF
clone size: many; V gene: TRBV27; CDR3 protein: CASSLPPYNEQFF
clone size: many; V gene: TRBV10-3; CDR3 protein: CAISESTPSNQPQHF
clone size: .; V gene: TRBV6-2/TRBV6-3; CDR3 protein: CANSYGTDSTDTQYF
clone size: .; V gene: TRBV6-1; CDR3 protein: CASSLYGANEQYF
clone size: many; V gene: TRBV5-4; CDR3 protein: CASSSPIRGNYGYTF
clone size: many; V gene: TRBV6-2/TRBV6-3; CDR3 protein: CASSYSIPGLAANEQFF
clone size: .; V gene: TRBV5-4; CDR3 protein: CASSLPHSFPSYNDQFF
clone size: .; V gene: TRBV12-3/TRBV12-4; CDR3 protein: CASRSPTGASEAFF
clone size: many; V gene: TRBV7-9; CDR3 protein: CASSLRVDNNEQFF
clone size: .; V gene: TRBV4-1; CDR3 protein: CGSSLTPGELFF
clone size: .; V gene: TRBV2; CDR3 protein: CATSERAKQETQYF
clone size: few; V gene: TRBV5-1; CDR3 protein: CASSSPTTDIQYF
clone size: few; V gene: TRBV29-1; CDR3 protein: CSVEDDRGTDTQYF
clone size: .; V gene: TRBV5-4; CDR3 protein: CASSLASRDRHGYTF
clone size: many; V gene: TRBV6-6; CDR3 protein: CASSYRVSNTEAFF
clone size: .; V gene: TRBV12-3/TRBV12-4; CDR3 protein: CARSPGGRLQPQHF